The sequence of this TCR beta chain was determined in a study of T cell repertoires in cytomegalovirus infection. Study details: Both CMV infection and a matching HLA type were indicated by public TCR beta signatures.

Notes on this clonotype: Its target is not known.

CDR1 is SEHNR, CDR2 FQNEAQ, per germline (reference sequence). Trimming removed 0 bases from V and 3 bases from J, with 9 bases in between. The CDR3 loop spans 16 amino acids. One entry per CDR3 protein results from TCRdb running MiXCR on the reads. This table holds some 200,000 distinct CDR3 sequences, about 40% found once. The TCR comes from a human donor in good health (CMV status not recorded). Some clones in this sample may be carry-over from other donors' samples. The starting material was CD8+ T cells from cultured PBMCs, obtained from culture after CMV antigen stimulation. J is TRBJ2-6 and V is TRBV7-9; D gene ambiguous. CDR3 residues: CASSLAGWFGANVLTF. Here the CDR3 DNA reads TGTGCCAGCAGCTTAGCAGGGTGGTTTGGGGCCAACGTCCTGACTTTC.